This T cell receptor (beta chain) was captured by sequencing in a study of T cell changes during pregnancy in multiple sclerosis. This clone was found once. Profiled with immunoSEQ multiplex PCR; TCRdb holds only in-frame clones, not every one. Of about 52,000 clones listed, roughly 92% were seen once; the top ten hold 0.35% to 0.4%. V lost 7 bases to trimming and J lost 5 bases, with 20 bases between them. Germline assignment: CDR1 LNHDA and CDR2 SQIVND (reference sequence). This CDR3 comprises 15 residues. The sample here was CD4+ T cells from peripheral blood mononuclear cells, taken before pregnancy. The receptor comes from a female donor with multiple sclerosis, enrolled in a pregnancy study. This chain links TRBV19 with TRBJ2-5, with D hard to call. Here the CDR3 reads CASNERRGPWETQYF. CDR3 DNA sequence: TGTGCCAGTAATGAACGGAGAGGCCCCTGGGAGACCCAGTACTTC.